Following are 8 T cell receptor beta chains from one sample sequenced in a study of response to subunit inactivated influenza vaccine. TCRdb reprocessed the RT-PCR reads with MiXCR, giving one entry per CDR3 protein. Seen here are a few hundred thousand distinct CDR3 sequences, around a fifth observed once, and the top ten hold 10%. The sample consisted of PBMCs from blood, taken about 20 months after vaccination. All receptors derive from a man aged 50-75 years who received an inactivated influenza vaccine.

Ten or more counts support this clonotype. This chain links TRBV4-1 with TRBJ1-4; TRBD1 matches 9 bases. The CDR3 runs 14 residues. Trimming cost V 5 bases and J 8 bases; bases outside gene matches: 6. Germline V gives CDR1 MGHRA, CDR2 YSYEKL. In nucleotides, the CDR3 is TGCGCCAGCAGCTTCGACAGGGGGTCCGAAAAACTGTTTTTT. It yields the protein CASSFDRGSEKLFF.

This clonotype was picked up a small number of times. This sequence joins TRBV2 and TRBJ1-1; possibly TRBD1 for D (5 bases). The CDR3 is 14 residues long. The germline V and J ends were trimmed by 7 bases and 4 bases, with 16 bases remaining between them. Germline V gene sequence: CDR1 SNHLY, CDR2 FYNNEI. The CDR3 loop is CASKQQGTSTEAFF. CDR3 DNA sequence: TGTGCCAGCAAACAGCAGGGAACATCCACTGAAGCTTTCTTT.

The chain carries TRBV2 and TRBJ1-6; 7 nucleotides align to TRBD1. The CDR3 contains 14 residues. Germline loops: CDR1 SNHLY, CDR2 FYNNEI. Germline trimming cut 5 bases from V and 10 bases from J; bases unmatched to any gene: 8. DNA for the CDR3: TGTGCCAGCAGTTACGGACAGGCCGGCTCACCCCTCCACTTT. Its translation is CASSYGQAGSPLHF. Full variable domain (missing parts from reference TRBV2 and TRBJ1-6): EPEVTQTPSHQVTQMGQEVILRCVPISNHLYFYWYRQILGQKVEFLVSFYNNEISEKSEIFDDQFSVERPDGSNFTLKIRSTKLEDSAMYFCASSYGQAGSPLHFGNGTRLTVT.

The rearrangement joins TRBV12-3 or TRBV12-4 to TRBJ1-2; D is possibly TRBD1 (6 bases). Trimming took 5 bases from V and 4 from J, leaving 17 bases between them. The CDR3 runs to 15 residues. The CDR3 loop is CASSPSQGAFYGYTF. CDR3 nucleotides: TGTGCCAGCAGTCCTTCACAGGGTGCCTTCTATGGCTACACCTTC.

This clonotype came up a few times. The V and J genes are TRBV18 and TRBJ2-1, with 11 bases matching TRBD2. The CDR3 length is 17 residues. V was clipped by 1 base and J by 5 bases; unmatched bases: 7. CDR1 and CDR2 from the germline V gene are KGHSH and LQKENI. For the CDR3, the DNA is TGTGCCAGCTCACCACGGGCTAGCGGGGGGAAACACAATGAGCAGTTCTTC. Translation: CASSPRASGGKHNEQFF. The full variable domain, its missing parts supplied by reference TRBV18 and TRBJ2-1, is NAGVMQNPRHLVRRRGQEARLRCSPMKGHSHVYWYRQLPEEGLKFMVYLQKENIIDESGMPKERFSAEFPKEGPSILRIQQVVRGDSAAYFCASSPRASGGKHNEQFFGPGTRLTVL.

This sequence joins TRBV4-3 and TRBJ2-1, with 13 nucleotides matching TRBD2. The CDR3 contains 16 residues. Germline-derived CDR1 and CDR2 are LGHNA and YSLEER. Losses at the gene ends were 5 bases for V and 4 bases for J; bases not matched to a gene: 5. This CDR3 is CASSRTSGGHYNEQFF. CDR3 DNA sequence: TGCGCCAGCAGCAGGACTAGCGGGGGACATTACAATGAGCAGTTCTTC.

This clonotype appeared a few times. The V call is TRBV12-3 or TRBV12-4, the J call TRBJ1-5, with 8 bases aligning to TRBD1. Trimming at V came to 6 bases and at J to 6 bases, leaving 7 bases not matched to a gene. The CDR3 consists of 14 residues. The CDR3, as DNA: TGTGCCAGCAGCTGGGCAGGGGGCGGTCAGCCCCAGCATTTT. This gives the protein CASSWAGGGQPQHF.

Only a few counts were recorded for this clonotype. The rearrangement links TRBV11-2 to TRBJ2-5, with 9 positions matching TRBD2. The junction had 12 bases not matched to a gene; V was cut back by 0 bases and J by 7 bases. This CDR3 contains 17 residues. Germline CDR1 SGHAT, CDR2 FQNNGV. This CDR3 reads CASSLDQSGRPPGTQYF. The CDR3 DNA reads TGTGCCAGCAGCTTAGATCAAAGCGGGAGGCCCCCAGGGACCCAGTACTTC.